This T cell receptor (beta chain) is from a study of T cell repertoires in cytomegalovirus infection. Whole-study results and caveats: HLA-C-restricted CMV-specific TCR beta clonotypes prevailed in the ex vivo response.

This clonotype was counted many times. Its specificity is unknown. Looked up from germline, CDR1 is SEHNR and CDR2 is FQNEAQ (reference sequence). The CDR3 loop spans 14 amino acids. Trimming pared 4 bases from V and 5 bases from J, leaving 14 bases between. TCRdb fed the reads into MiXCR, producing one record per CDR3 protein. The sample shows about 100,000 distinct CDR3 sequences, 16% of them seen only once. Sequences were obtained from PBMCs. The sequence was obtained from a human donor in good health (CMV status not recorded). Some clones in this sample may be carry-over from other donors' samples. V gene TRBV7-9 combines with J gene TRBJ2-5; TRBD2 might be the D (6 bases). DNA of the CDR3: TGTGCCAGCAGCTCCTTGCGGGGCCCGGAGACCCAGTACTTC. Protein sequence: CASSSLRGPETQYF.